The 28 T cell receptor beta chains in this list originate from one sample, sequenced in a study of T cells after posttransplantation cyclophosphamide. Busulfan-fludarabine conditioning, marrow transplant, and cyclophosphamide on days +3 and +4 were administered. The repertoire was sequenced with immunoSEQ multiplex PCR; TCRdb's copy has only in-frame clones and lacks some. Of about 11,000 clones in the sample, about 82% were seen once. This material consisted of PBMCs, taken approximately 2,000 days after allogeneic stem cell transplant with posttransplant cyclophosphamide. These receptors were collected from a female patient aged 50-65 years who received an allogeneic stem cell transplant from a related donor, was CMV-positive, and had no GVHD. A subset of T cells may come from the graft donor.

This chain links TRBV6-6 with TRBJ2-7, with D tentatively TRBD1 (6 bases). Germline V lookup: CDR1 MNHNY, CDR2 SVGAGI (reference sequence). V dropped 8 bases and J dropped 0 bases, with 11 bases sitting between them. The CDR3 covers 13 residues. CDR3 in DNA: TGTGCCAGCGGCCGGGACACCTCCTACGAGCAGTACTTC. Its translation: CASGRDTSYEQYF.

A single count supports this clone. An end of the junction differs from the germline gene, which may be a read error. The chain employs TRBV2 and TRBJ2-5; 10 positions match TRBD1. The CDR3 has 16 residues. Germline assignment: CDR1 SNHLY and CDR2 FYNNEI. This CDR3 reads CASREGTGAYRMTQYF. DNA for the CDR3: TGTGCCAGCAGGGAAGGGACAGGGGCCTACCGAATGACCCAGTACTTC.

The rearrangement links TRBV27 to TRBJ2-3; D possibly corresponds to TRBD2 (5 bases). V was cut by 2 bases and J by 0 bases, with 12 bases left in between. Germline V gene lookup returns CDR1 MNHEY and CDR2 SMNVEV (reference sequence). The CDR3 length is 16 residues. The CDR3 loop is CASSLVAPVSTDTQYF. Written as DNA, the CDR3 is TGTGCCAGCAGTTTAGTAGCGCCAGTTAGCACAGATACGCAGTATTTT.

This chain joins TRBV7-9 and TRBJ2-7; 10 bases fit TRBD2. The CDR3 covers 17 residues. CDR1 and CDR2 from the germline V gene are SEHNR and FQNEAQ (reference sequence). V shed 2 bases, J shed 3 bases, and the junction held 10 bases outside the gene matches. The CDR3 region has the DNA TGTGCCAGCAGCTTAAGTGTAGCGGGAGGCTACGACTACGAGCAGTACTTC. Encoded protein: CASSLSVAGGYDYEQYF.

V and J are TRBV27 and TRBJ1-2, with D maybe TRBD1 (5 bases). Deletions cut 4 bases from V and 4 bases from J, with 13 bases between. Germline loops: CDR1 MNHEY, CDR2 SMNVEV (reference sequence). This CDR3 has 14 amino acids. This CDR3 reads CASSSGGFAYGYTF. The CDR3 DNA sequence: TGTGCCAGCAGTTCCGGGGGATTCGCCTATGGCTACACCTTC.

This chain uses TRBV7-3 with TRBJ2-1; 7 bases are a match to TRBD2. The length of the CDR3 is 14 residues. V trimming: 4 bases; J trimming: 15 bases; junction bases outside the gene matches: 15. Looked up from germline, CDR1 is SGHTA and CDR2 is FQGTGA. CDR3 sequence: CASSSSAGLTSRFF. The CDR3, as DNA: TGTGCCAGCAGCTCCAGTGCGGGACTAACATCCCGGTTCTTC.

This chain uses TRBV7-3 with TRBJ2-3, with a weak D call TRBD1 (5 bases). Germline V gives CDR1 SGHTA, CDR2 FQGTGA. CDR3 length: 15 residues. Trimming pared 2 bases from V and 3 bases from J, leaving 12 bases between. The CDR3 DNA reads TGTGCCAGCAGCTTACAGGGTGTGGGTACAGATACGCAGTATTTT. Protein: CASSLQGVGTDTQYF.

This rearrangement joins TRBV7-3 to TRBJ2-1; D unresolved. Germline CDR1 and CDR2: SGHTA and FQGTGA. The CDR3 spans 13 residues. Between the trimmed V and J ends, which lost 5 bases and 2 bases, there was a span of 7 bases. The CDR3 DNA reads TGTGCCAGCAGCCCCAGCGCCTACAATGAGCAGTTCTTC. Its protein product is CASSPSAYNEQFF.

CDR3 residues: CASSPSSAELTGNTIYF. The CDR3, as DNA: TGTGCCAGCTCACCCTCATCGGCGGAACTTACTGGAAACACCATATATTTT. This rearrangement joins TRBV18 to TRBJ1-3, with no clear D. Germline V CDR1 and CDR2: KGHSH, LQKENI. CDR3 size: 17 residues. V shed 3 bases and J shed 2 bases, with 17 bases lying between them.

V is TRBV4-3 and J is TRBJ2-1; D gene uncertain. This CDR3 contains 14 residues. The germline gives CDR1 LGHNA, CDR2 YSLEER. The V end was cut by 0 bases, the J end by 9 bases, with 12 bases between. CDR3 sequence reads: CASSQDSLYGEQFF. In DNA form, the CDR3 reads TGCGCCAGCAGCCAAGATTCCCTATACGGTGAGCAGTTCTTC.

This clone was observed a handful of times. The chain carries TRBV10-3 and TRBJ1-5, with unresolved D. Germline V gives CDR1 ENHRY, CDR2 SYGVKD. This CDR3 comprises 17 residues. V dropped 0 bases and J dropped 0 bases, with 12 bases sitting between them. CDR3 nucleotide sequence: TGTGCCATCAGTGAGTCGTCAGGACTGTCTAGCAATCAGCCCCAGCATTTT. This gives the protein CAISESSGLSSNQPQHF.

The V and J genes are TRBV5-6 and TRBJ2-6, with 8 bases fitting TRBD2. V lost 2 bases, J lost 0 bases, and 4 bases stayed unmatched. The CDR3 has 17 residues. Germline V lookup: CDR1 SGHDT, CDR2 YYEEEE. CDR3 in DNA: TGTGCCAGCAGCTTAGCGGGAGCCCCCTCTGGGGCCAACGTCCTGACTTTC. Translation: CASSLAGAPSGANVLTF.

This clone was seen a single time. The chain recombines TRBV14 with TRBJ1-3; tentative D call: TRBD1 (6 bases). V gave up 4 bases and J gave up 3 bases, with 10 bases separating them. The CDR3 runs to 14 residues. The germline V gene has CDR1 SGHDN and CDR2 FVKESK. This CDR3 is CASSPDRIGNTIYF. The DNA of the CDR3 is TGTGCCAGCAGCCCGGACAGAATTGGAAACACCATATATTTT. Full variable domain (outside the CDR3, taken from reference TRBV14 and TRBJ1-3): EAGVTQFPSHSVIEKGQTVTLRCDPISGHDNLYWYRRVMGKEIKFLLHFVKESKQDESGMPNNRFLAERTGGTYSTLKVQPAELEDSGVYFCASSPDRIGNTIYFGEGSWLTVV.

The genes are TRBV10-3 and TRBJ1-1; 10 bases line up with TRBD1. V gave up 11 bases and J gave up 4 bases; unmatched junction bases: 10. The CDR3 extends over 14 amino acids. CDR1 is ENHRY, CDR2 SYGVKD, per germline. The CDR3 reads CAARGGTGVTEAFF. The CDR3 bases are TGTGCCGCACGAGGTGGGACAGGGGTCACTGAAGCTTTCTTT.

This clone has only a few counts. This chain connects TRBV4-2 to TRBJ2-2, with 7 bases identical to TRBD2. In germline, CDR1 is LGHNA, CDR2 YNFKEQ. The CDR3 totals 15 residues. The V gene end was trimmed by 5 bases and the J gene end by 5 bases; junction bases not matched to a gene: 8. The CDR3 is CASSSARLATGELFF. The CDR3 DNA reads as TGTGCCAGCAGCTCCGCCCGACTAGCTACCGGGGAGCTGTTTTTT.

This clone was observed once. The chain links TRBV7-2 to TRBJ2-1; TRBD1 matches at 9 bases. This CDR3 has 15 amino acids. From germline, CDR1 is SGHTA and CDR2 FQGNSA. J gave up 8 bases and V 3 bases, and 8 bases lay outside the gene matches. In DNA form, the CDR3 reads TGTGCCAGCAGCTTGTCTCCGGGACAGGGAGATGAGCAGTTCTTC. As protein: CASSLSPGQGDEQFF.

The chain employs TRBV6-1 and TRBJ2-7; the D is unclear. The V end was cut by 7 bases, the J end by 0 bases, with 16 bases between. CDR1 is MNHNS, CDR2 SASEGT, per germline. The CDR3 spans 15 residues. The CDR3 is CASNPRQAGSYEQYF. The CDR3 bases are TGTGCCAGCAATCCCAGGCAGGCTGGCTCCTACGAGCAGTACTTC.

The rearrangement links TRBV7-9 to TRBJ2-1; a possible D gene is TRBD2 (5 bases). The CDR3 is 14 amino acids. V lost 5 bases, J lost 5 bases, and 13 bases lay in between. CDR1 and CDR2 from the germline V gene are SEHNR and FQNEAQ (reference sequence). The chain's CDR3 is CASSPKLGNNEQFF. For the CDR3, the DNA is TGTGCCAGCAGCCCGAAACTCGGGAACAATGAGCAGTTCTTC. Variable domain in full (rest from reference TRBV7-9 and TRBJ2-1): DTGVSQNPRHKITKRGQNVTFRCDPISEHNRLYWYRQTLGQGPEFLTYFQNEAQLEKSRLLSDRFSAERPKGSFSTLEIQRTEQGDSAMYLCASSPKLGNNEQFFGPGTRLTVL.

The chain is built from TRBV2 and TRBJ2-3, with 11 bases matching TRBD2. J was trimmed by 4 bases and V by 6 bases; bases with no gene match: 9. Germline V CDR1 and CDR2: SNHLY, FYNNEI. The CDR3 runs to 16 residues. The CDR3: CASSDSSGRFSDTQYF. CDR3 bases: TGTGCCAGCAGCGATTCTAGCGGGAGGTTCTCAGATACGCAGTATTTT. Looking up the rest from reference TRBV2 and TRBJ2-3 gives the full variable domain: EPEVTQTPSHQVTQMGQEVILRCVPISNHLYFYWYRQILGQKVEFLVSFYNNEISEKSEIFDDQFSVERPDGSNFTLKIRSTKLEDSAMYFCASSDSSGRFSDTQYFGPGTRLTVL.

This chain links TRBV2 with TRBJ2-3, with TRBD1 as a possible D gene (6 bases). This CDR3 has 12 amino acids. V lost 5 bases and J 10 bases, leaving 13 bases between the germline ends. CDR1 and CDR2 (germline): SNHLY, FYNNEI. The CDR3 bases are TGTGCCAGCAGTTACCGGGACACGGCGCAGTATTTT. As protein: CASSYRDTAQYF.

This chain connects TRBV7-8 to TRBJ1-2, with TRBD1 identical over 8 bases. The CDR3 has 15 residues. Losses at the gene ends were 3 bases for V and 4 bases for J; bases not matched to a gene: 7. Germline V gene data show CDR1 as SGHVS and CDR2 as FQNEAQ. The CDR3 region has the DNA TGTGCCAGCAGCTTCTCGACAGGGGATCCCTATGGCTACACCTTC. Amino acids: CASSFSTGDPYGYTF.

V is TRBV7-6 and J is TRBJ2-2; 7 bases map to TRBD1. The junction had 7 bases not matched to a gene; V was cut back by 5 bases and J by 4 bases. Germline V gene lookup returns CDR1 SGHVS and CDR2 FNYEAQ. This CDR3 has 15 residues. CDR3 nucleotides: TGTGCCAGCAGCGAGAGACAGGGAAGCACCGGGGAGCTGTTTTTT. Translation: CASSERQGSTGELFF.

CDR3 bases: TGCGCCAGCAGCCAAGGGGACAGGGAGGCCGGGGAGCTGTTTTTT. Translating it yields CASSQGDREAGELFF. This chain joins TRBV4-1 and TRBJ2-2, with 9 bases that match TRBD1. The V gene end was trimmed by 1 base and the J gene end by 6 bases; junction bases not matched to a gene: 3. This CDR3 is built from 15 residues. Germline assignment: CDR1 MGHRA and CDR2 YSYEKL.

This clone was counted a single time. The chain recombines TRBV30 with TRBJ2-7; TRBD2 agrees at 8 bases. This CDR3 is 13 amino acids long. V shed 4 bases and J 1 base; nucleotides not matched to a gene: 3. CDR1 and CDR2 from the germline V gene are GTSNPN and SVGIG (reference sequence). In DNA form, the CDR3 reads TGTGCCTGGAATTTAGCGGGATCCTACGAGCAGTACTTC. Protein product: CAWNLAGSYEQYF.

This clone appeared a single time. The genes are TRBV2 and TRBJ1-1; tentatively, D is TRBD1 (5 bases). This CDR3 contains 18 residues. V dropped 5 bases and J dropped 3 bases, with 25 bases sitting between them. Germline CDR1 reads SNHLY; CDR2 reads FYNNEI. The CDR3 region has the DNA TGTGCCAGCAGTCCGAATCCTTCGGTTAGGGGAGGCTACACTGAAGCTTTCTTT. Amino acid sequence: CASSPNPSVRGGYTEAFF. Full variable domain (missing parts from reference TRBV2 and TRBJ1-1): EPEVTQTPSHQVTQMGQEVILRCVPISNHLYFYWYRQILGQKVEFLVSFYNNEISEKSEIFDDQFSVERPDGSNFTLKIRSTKLEDSAMYFCASSPNPSVRGGYTEAFFGQGTRLTVV.

The rearrangement links TRBV5-1 to TRBJ2-3; the D gene is possibly TRBD2 (6 bases). V was pared by 0 bases and J by 2 bases, with 13 bases between. CDR1 is SGHRS, CDR2 YFSETQ, per germline. The CDR3 is 16 amino acids. The CDR3 loop reads CASSLVEGGPTDTQYF. The CDR3 DNA sequence: TGCGCCAGCAGCTTGGTGGAGGGAGGCCCCACAGATACGCAGTATTTT.

The J gene is TRBJ1-5, the V gene TRBV7-6; no definite D call. CDR1 is SGHVS and CDR2 is FNYEAQ in the germline V gene. The CDR3 sequence is 14 residues long. V was pared by 0 bases and J by 2 bases, with 5 bases between. The CDR3 loop is CASSLAYGNQPQHF. The CDR3 bases are TGTGCCAGCAGCTTAGCATATGGCAATCAGCCCCAGCATTTT.

This clone ranks as large. The rearrangement joins TRBV27 to TRBJ2-7; 9 positions agree with TRBD2. CDR1 is MNHEY, CDR2 SMNVEV, per germline (reference sequence). This CDR3 is built from 13 residues. Germline trimming cut 8 bases from V and 7 bases from J; bases unmatched to any gene: 9. The CDR3: CASAWGGRAEQYF. CDR3 bases: TGTGCCAGCGCATGGGGCGGGAGGGCGGAGCAGTACTTC.